These 21 T cell receptor beta chains were sequenced from one sample in a study of cytomegalovirus exposure and HLA in healthy donors. The PCR employed 60 Vbeta primers together with 13 Jbeta primers. Some clones are missing from TCRdb's copy, which holds only in-frame ones; the method was immunoSEQ multiplex PCR. The sample yields some 130,000 clones, around 76% seen once. The sequencing input was PBMCs. Receptors originate from a male donor in good health and CMV-seronegative.

The CDR3 spells CASSSLLRDRGPEQYF. CDR3 sequence (DNA): TGTGCCAGCAGTTCTCTCCTCCGGGACAGGGGGCCCGAGCAGTACTTC. This chain joins TRBV27 and TRBJ2-7, with 12 bases identical to TRBD1. This CDR3 is built from 16 residues. J was trimmed by 6 bases and V by 4 bases; bases with no gene match: 10. The germline V gene encodes CDR1 MNHEY and CDR2 SMNVEV (reference sequence).

The rearrangement uses TRBV28 and TRBJ2-1, with TRBD2 matching over 13 bases. The CDR3 totals 16 residues. V lost 4 bases, J lost 5 bases, and 5 bases stayed unmatched. The germline gives CDR1 MDHEN, CDR2 SYDVKM. CDR3 protein: CASSSWTSGRDNEQFF. DNA of the CDR3: TGTGCCAGCAGTTCCTGGACTAGCGGGAGAGACAATGAGCAGTTCTTC.

This rearrangement joins TRBV6-6 to TRBJ2-2; weak D call: TRBD2 (7 bases). This CDR3 contains 16 residues. Germline CDR1 and CDR2: MNHNY and SVGAGI (reference sequence). V was clipped by 5 bases and J by 8 bases, with 21 bases between them. The chain's CDR3 is CASSPKGGPWGGELFF. DNA of the CDR3: TGTGCCAGCAGTCCCAAGGGGGGGCCCTGGGGGGGGGAGCTGTTTTTT.

The J gene is TRBJ2-3, the V gene TRBV6-5, with TRBD2 as a possible D gene (6 bases). Germline V gene lookup returns CDR1 MNHEY and CDR2 SVGAGI. V dropped 2 bases and J dropped 5 bases, with 14 bases sitting between them. CDR3 length equals 15 residues. The CDR3 reads CASSYGAGSGDTQYF. In DNA, the CDR3 is TGTGCCAGCAGTTACGGGGCGGGATCGGGAGATACGCAGTATTTT.

This chain joins TRBV5-1 and TRBJ2-2; D is ambiguous. This CDR3 comprises 15 residues. Germline CDR1 and CDR2: SGHRS and YFSETQ. Trimming left V 0 bases short and J 3 bases short, with 9 bases between. This chain's CDR3 is CASSLVPPDTGELFF. The CDR3 DNA follows: TGCGCCAGCAGCTTGGTGCCCCCGGACACCGGGGAGCTGTTTTTT.

In nucleotides, the CDR3 is TGTGCCAGCAGTTACAGTGCGACTACCGAAGCTTTCTTT. This encodes CASSYSATTEAFF. The rearrangement links TRBV6-5 to TRBJ1-1; D is unclear. The CDR3 runs 13 residues. V was clipped by 2 bases and J by 8 bases, with 12 bases between them. Germline V lookup: CDR1 MNHEY, CDR2 SVGAGI.

V gene TRBV14 combines with J gene TRBJ1-2; 7 bases fit TRBD1. The CDR3 extends over 16 amino acids. Trimming at V came to 4 bases and at J to 0 bases, leaving 8 bases not matched to a gene. CDR1 and CDR2 (germline): SGHDN, FVKESK. The CDR3 nucleotides read TGTGCCAGCAGCCCATGGAGGGGGCCCTCTAACTATGGCTACACCTTC. Amino acid sequence: CASSPWRGPSNYGYTF.

This clone appeared a few times. This rearrangement joins TRBV4-3 to TRBJ2-3; perhaps TRBD1 as D (6 bases). V lost 4 bases and J 2 bases, leaving 19 bases between the germline ends. Germline V gene data show CDR1 as LGHNA and CDR2 as YSLEER. CDR3 length equals 17 residues. The CDR3 nucleotides read TGCGCCAGCAGCCCTAGGGGGATTGAGTCGGTCACAGATACGCAGTATTTT. Its protein product is CASSPRGIESVTDTQYF.

The chain combines TRBV13 with TRBJ2-5, with a weak D call TRBD2 (7 bases). V lost 4 bases to trimming and J lost 2 bases, with 17 bases between them. In germline, CDR1 is PRHDT, CDR2 FYEKMQ (reference sequence). The CDR3 is 16 residues long. DNA for the CDR3: TGTGCCAGCAGCTCACGAAGAGGGGGGGGACAAGAGACCCAGTACTTC. It encodes CASSSRRGGGQETQYF.

A few counts support this clone. In nucleotides, the CDR3 is TGTGCCATCAACCCAGGACAGACCTCTGGAAACACCATATATTTT. Protein sequence: CAINPGQTSGNTIYF. This chain uses TRBV10-3 with TRBJ1-3, with D possibly matching TRBD1 (6 bases). Germline lookup yields CDR1 ENHRY and CDR2 SYGVKD. With 7 bases removed from V and 0 bases from J, the gap between germline ends came to 13 bases. The length of the CDR3 is 15 residues.

This chain connects TRBV28 to TRBJ2-6, with 8 bases fitting TRBD1. The CDR3 covers 19 residues. V lost 4 bases, J lost 1 base, and 12 bases stayed unmatched. Germline V gene data show CDR1 as MDHEN and CDR2 as SYDVKM. This chain's CDR3 is CASSWGQWTGPSGANVLTF. The CDR3 DNA follows: TGTGCCAGCAGTTGGGGACAGTGGACAGGGCCATCTGGGGCCAACGTCCTGACTTTC.

The rearrangement links TRBV28 to TRBJ2-1; weak D call: TRBD1 (6 bases). This CDR3 contains 13 residues. Between the trimmed V and J ends, which lost 5 bases and 1 base, there was a span of 6 bases. CDR1 MDHEN and CDR2 SYDVKM come from the germline V gene. CDR3 region: CASSRGSYNEQFF. In DNA, the CDR3 is TGTGCCAGCAGTAGGGGGTCCTACAATGAGCAGTTCTTC.

This clone was detected a few times. This chain connects TRBV7-9 to TRBJ2-3, with D tentatively TRBD2 (6 bases). Trimming took 6 bases from V and 6 from J, leaving 19 bases between them. CDR1 and CDR2 (germline): SEHNR, FQNEAQ (reference sequence). The length of the CDR3 is 15 residues. The CDR3 region is CASRPPFRLGDTQYF. As DNA, the CDR3 is TGTGCCAGCAGACCCCCCTTCCGACTAGGCGATACGCAGTATTTT.

This chain joins TRBV28 and TRBJ1-4, with D perhaps matching TRBD1 (6 bases). The CDR3 loop spans 16 amino acids. The V end was cut by 5 bases, the J end by 7 bases, with 20 bases between. Germline CDR1 reads MDHEN; CDR2 reads SYDVKM. The CDR3 spells CASSVSPRTESEKLFF. As DNA, the CDR3 is TGTGCCAGCAGTGTATCCCCAAGGACAGAAAGTGAAAAACTGTTTTTT.

The rearrangement joins TRBV19 to TRBJ1-6; D may be TRBD1 (5 bases). Trimming left V 5 bases short and J 6 bases short, with 17 bases between. This CDR3 contains 16 residues. The germline V gene encodes CDR1 LNHDA and CDR2 SQIVND (reference sequence). The CDR3 DNA is TGTGCCAGTAGTTTCAGATCGACAGCGATTAATTCACCCCTCCACTTT. This sequence encodes CASSFRSTAINSPLHF. The full variable domain, completed using reference TRBV19 and TRBJ1-6, is DGGITQSPKYLFRKEGQNVTLSCEQNLNHDAMYWYRQDPGQGLRLIYYSQIVNDFQKGDIAEGYSVSREKKESFPLTVTSAQKNPTAFYLCASSFRSTAINSPLHFGNGTRLTVT.

This clone was counted at least ten times. The genes are TRBV6-4 and TRBJ2-3; D is ambiguous. CDR1 and CDR2 from the germline V gene are MRHNA and SNTAGT. CDR3 length: 14 residues. V lost 4 bases and J 2 bases, leaving 10 bases between the germline ends. CDR3: CASSVDGATDTQYF. CDR3 DNA sequence: TGTGCCAGCAGTGTGGATGGAGCCACAGATACGCAGTATTTT.

The J gene is TRBJ2-5, the V gene TRBV7-2, with 11 nucleotides matching TRBD2. Germline loops: CDR1 SGHTA, CDR2 FQGNSA. This CDR3 is 16 amino acids long. V was clipped by 1 base and J by 4 bases; unmatched bases: 5. CDR3 amino acids: CASSLVAGGHRETQYF. The CDR3 coding sequence is TGTGCCAGCAGCTTAGTAGCGGGGGGGCATAGAGAGACCCAGTACTTC.

The chain is built from TRBV25-1 and TRBJ2-7; D is ambiguous. V lost 3 bases and J 2 bases, leaving 8 bases between the germline ends. The CDR3 is 13 residues long. The germline CDR1 and CDR2 sequences are MGHDK and SYGVNS. The CDR3: CASSDGGTYEQYF. CDR3 DNA sequence: TGTGCCAGCAGTGACGGCGGAACCTACGAGCAGTACTTC.

This clone was recorded once. V and J are TRBV30 and TRBJ1-2, with TRBD1 matching 7 bases. Germline CDR1 GTSNPN, CDR2 SVGIG (reference sequence). The CDR3 covers 11 residues. J gave up 8 bases and V 2 bases, and 2 bases lay outside the gene matches. CDR3 sequence (DNA): TGTGCCTGGAGTTCAGGGGGAGGCTACACCTTC. Its protein product is CAWSSGGGYTF.

This clone was seen only a few times. The genes are TRBV6-1 and TRBJ2-7; D unresolved. The germline V and J ends were trimmed by 5 bases and 2 bases, with 7 bases remaining between them. Germline CDR1 MNHNS, CDR2 SASEGT. CDR3 size: 12 residues. CDR3 DNA sequence: TGTGCCAGCAGTAGAACAGCCTACGAGCAGTACTTC. The encoded protein is CASSRTAYEQYF.

The chain employs TRBV6-5 and TRBJ2-7; D gene ambiguous. The CDR3 runs to 15 residues. Trimming took 2 bases from V and 0 from J, leaving 11 bases between them. Per the germline V gene, CDR1 is MNHEY and CDR2 is SVGAGI. As DNA, the CDR3 is TGTGCCAGCAGTTACGGATACAGACCCTCCTACGAGCAGTACTTC. Translated, it gives CASSYGYRPSYEQYF.